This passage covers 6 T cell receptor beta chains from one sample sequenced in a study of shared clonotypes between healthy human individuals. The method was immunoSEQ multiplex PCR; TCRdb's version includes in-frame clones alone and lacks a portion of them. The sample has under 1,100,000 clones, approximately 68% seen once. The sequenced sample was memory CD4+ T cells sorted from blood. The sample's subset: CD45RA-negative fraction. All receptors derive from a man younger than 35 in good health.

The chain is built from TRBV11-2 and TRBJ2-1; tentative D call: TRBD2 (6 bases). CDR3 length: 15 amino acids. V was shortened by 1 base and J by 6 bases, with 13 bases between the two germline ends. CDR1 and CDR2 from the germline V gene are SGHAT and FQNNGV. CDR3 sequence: CASSLVRGSRNEQFF. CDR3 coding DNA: TGTGCCAGCAGCTTAGTACGGGGGAGTCGCAATGAGCAGTTCTTC. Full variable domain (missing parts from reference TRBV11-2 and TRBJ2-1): EAGVAQSPRYKIIEKRQSVAFWCNPISGHATLYWYQQILGQGPKLLIQFQNNGVVDDSQLPKDRFSAERLKGVDSTLKIQPAKLEDSAVYLCASSLVRGSRNEQFFGPGTRLTVL.

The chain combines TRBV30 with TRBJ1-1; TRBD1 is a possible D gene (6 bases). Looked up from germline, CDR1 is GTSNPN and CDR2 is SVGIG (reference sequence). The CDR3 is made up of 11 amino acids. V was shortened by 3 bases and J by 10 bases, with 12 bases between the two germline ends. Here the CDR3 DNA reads TGTGCCTGGAGACAGGGTGTGGGAGCTTTCTTT. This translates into CAWRQGVGAFF.

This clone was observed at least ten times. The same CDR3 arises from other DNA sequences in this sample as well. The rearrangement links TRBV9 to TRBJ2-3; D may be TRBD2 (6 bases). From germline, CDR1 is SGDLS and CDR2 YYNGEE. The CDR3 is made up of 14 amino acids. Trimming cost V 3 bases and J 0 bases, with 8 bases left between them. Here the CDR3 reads CASSGGLSTDTQYF. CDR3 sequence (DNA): TGTGCCAGCAGCGGGGGACTGAGCACAGATACGCAGTATTTT.

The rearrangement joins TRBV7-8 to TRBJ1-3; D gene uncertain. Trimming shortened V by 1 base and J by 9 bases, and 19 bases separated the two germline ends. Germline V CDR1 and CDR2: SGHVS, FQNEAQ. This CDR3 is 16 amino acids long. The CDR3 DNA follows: TGTGCCAGCAGCTTAGATAGTCTGGGCTCGGGCGGCACCATATATTTT. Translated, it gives CASSLDSLGSGGTIYF.

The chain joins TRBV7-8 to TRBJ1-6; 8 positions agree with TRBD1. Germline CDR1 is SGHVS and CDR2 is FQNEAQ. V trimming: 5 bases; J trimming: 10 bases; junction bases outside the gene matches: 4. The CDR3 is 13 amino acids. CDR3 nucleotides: TGTGCCAGCAGCCCGACAGGGGTGTCACCCCTCCACTTT. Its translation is CASSPTGVSPLHF.

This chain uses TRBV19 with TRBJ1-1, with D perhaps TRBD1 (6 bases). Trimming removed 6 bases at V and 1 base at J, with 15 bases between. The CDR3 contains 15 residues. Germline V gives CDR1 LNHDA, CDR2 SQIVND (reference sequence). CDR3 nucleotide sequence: TGTGCCAGTAGCCCATTACAGGGAGGGAACACTGAAGCTTTCTTT. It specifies CASSPLQGGNTEAFF. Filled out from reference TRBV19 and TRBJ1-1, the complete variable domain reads DGGITQSPKYLFRKEGQNVTLSCEQNLNHDAMYWYRQDPGQGLRLIYYSQIVNDFQKGDIAEGYSVSREKKESFPLTVTSAQKNPTAFYLCASSPLQGGNTEAFFGQGTRLTVV.